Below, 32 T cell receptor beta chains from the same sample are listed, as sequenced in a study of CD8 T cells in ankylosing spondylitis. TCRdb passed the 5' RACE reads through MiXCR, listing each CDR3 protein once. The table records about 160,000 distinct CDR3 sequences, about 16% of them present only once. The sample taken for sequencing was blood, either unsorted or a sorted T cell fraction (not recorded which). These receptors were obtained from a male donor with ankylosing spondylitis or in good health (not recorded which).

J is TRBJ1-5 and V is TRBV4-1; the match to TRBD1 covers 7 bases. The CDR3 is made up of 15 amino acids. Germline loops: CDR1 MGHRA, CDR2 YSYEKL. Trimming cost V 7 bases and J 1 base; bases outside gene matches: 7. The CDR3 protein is CASTDRENSNQPQHF. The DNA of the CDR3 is TGCGCCAGCACCGACAGGGAAAACAGCAATCAGCCCCAGCATTTT.

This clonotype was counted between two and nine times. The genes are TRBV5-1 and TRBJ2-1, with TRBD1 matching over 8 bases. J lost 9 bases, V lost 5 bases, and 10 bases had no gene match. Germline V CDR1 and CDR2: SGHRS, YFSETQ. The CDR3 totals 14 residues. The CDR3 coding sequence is TGCGCCAGCAGTAGCCAGGGGGCGAGTGGTGAGCAGTTCTTC. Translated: CASSSQGASGEQFF.

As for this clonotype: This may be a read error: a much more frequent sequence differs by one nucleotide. CDR3 sequence: CVSSPSLREDSYEQYF. CDR3 nucleotides: TGCGTCAGCAGCCCCTCCTTGCGGGAGGACTCCTACGAGCAGTACTTC. The V and J genes are TRBV5-1 and TRBJ2-7, with 8 positions matching TRBD2. The CDR3 totals 16 residues. Germline CDR1 is SGHRS and CDR2 is YFSETQ.

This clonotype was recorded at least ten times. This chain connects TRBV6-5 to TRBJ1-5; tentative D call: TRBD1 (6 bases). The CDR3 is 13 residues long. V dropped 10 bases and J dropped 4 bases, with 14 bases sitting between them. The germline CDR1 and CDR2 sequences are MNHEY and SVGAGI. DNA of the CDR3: TGTGCCACCCGGACAGCCTCTAATCAGCCCCAGCATTTT. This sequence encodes CATRTASNQPQHF.

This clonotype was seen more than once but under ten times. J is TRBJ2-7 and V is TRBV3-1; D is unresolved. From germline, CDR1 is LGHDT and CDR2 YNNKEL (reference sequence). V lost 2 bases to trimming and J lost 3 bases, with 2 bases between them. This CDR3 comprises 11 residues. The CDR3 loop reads CASSQNYEQYF. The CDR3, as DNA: TGTGCCAGCAGCCAAAACTACGAGCAGTACTTC.

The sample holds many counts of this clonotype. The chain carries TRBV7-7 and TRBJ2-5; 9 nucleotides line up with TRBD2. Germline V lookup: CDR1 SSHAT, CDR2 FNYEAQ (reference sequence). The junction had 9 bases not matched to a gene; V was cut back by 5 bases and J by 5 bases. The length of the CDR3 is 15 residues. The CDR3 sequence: CASSPTSGNGETQYF. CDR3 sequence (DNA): TGTGCCAGCAGCCCGACTAGCGGTAACGGGGAGACCCAGTACTTC.

CDR3 loop: CASRRSGSDPYNEQFF. In DNA, the CDR3 is TGTGCCAGCAGAAGAAGCGGGAGTGATCCCTACAATGAGCAGTTCTTC. V usage is TRBV6-5 and J usage is TRBJ2-1, with 8 bases lining up with TRBD2. Germline V gene sequence: CDR1 MNHEY, CDR2 SVGAGI. Trimming took 6 bases from V and 2 from J; bases not matched to a gene: 9. CDR3 length equals 16 residues.

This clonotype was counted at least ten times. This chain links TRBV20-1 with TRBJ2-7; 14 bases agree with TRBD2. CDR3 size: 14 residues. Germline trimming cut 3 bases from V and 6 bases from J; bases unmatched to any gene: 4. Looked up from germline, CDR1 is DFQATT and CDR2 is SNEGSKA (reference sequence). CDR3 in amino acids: CSASWGLAGAEQYF. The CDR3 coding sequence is TGCAGTGCTAGTTGGGGACTAGCGGGAGCCGAGCAGTACTTC.

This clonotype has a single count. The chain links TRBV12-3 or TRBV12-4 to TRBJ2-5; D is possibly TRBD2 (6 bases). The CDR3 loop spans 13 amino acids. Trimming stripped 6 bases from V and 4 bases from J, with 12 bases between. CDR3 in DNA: TGTGCCAGCAGACTAGCCGGGTTAGAGACCCAGTACTTC. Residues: CASRLAGLETQYF.

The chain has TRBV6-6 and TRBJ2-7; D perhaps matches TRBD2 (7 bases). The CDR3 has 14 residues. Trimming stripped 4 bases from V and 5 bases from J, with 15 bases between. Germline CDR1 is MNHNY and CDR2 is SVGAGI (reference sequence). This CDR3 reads CASSFRGALDEQYF. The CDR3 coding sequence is TGTGCCAGCAGTTTTCGGGGGGCGCTTGACGAGCAGTACTTC.

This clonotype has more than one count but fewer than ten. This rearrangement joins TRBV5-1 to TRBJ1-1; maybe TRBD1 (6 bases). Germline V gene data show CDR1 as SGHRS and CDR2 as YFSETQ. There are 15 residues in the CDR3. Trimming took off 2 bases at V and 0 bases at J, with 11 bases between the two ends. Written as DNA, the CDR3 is TGCGCCAGCAGCTTCATGGACAGCTTGAACACTGAAGCTTTCTTT. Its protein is CASSFMDSLNTEAFF. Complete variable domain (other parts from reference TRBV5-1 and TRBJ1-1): KAGVTQTPRYLIKTRGQQVTLSCSPISGHRSVSWYQQTPGQGLQFLFEYFSETQRNKGNFPGRFSGRQFSNSRSEMNVSTLELGDSALYLCASSFMDSLNTEAFFGQGTRLTVV.

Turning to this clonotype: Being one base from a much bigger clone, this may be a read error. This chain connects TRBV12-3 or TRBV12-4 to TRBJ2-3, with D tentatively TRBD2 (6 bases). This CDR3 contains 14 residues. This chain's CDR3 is CAGSKELGRNTQYF. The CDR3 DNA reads TGTGCCGGCAGCAAGGAGTTGGGGAGGAATACGCAGTATTTT.

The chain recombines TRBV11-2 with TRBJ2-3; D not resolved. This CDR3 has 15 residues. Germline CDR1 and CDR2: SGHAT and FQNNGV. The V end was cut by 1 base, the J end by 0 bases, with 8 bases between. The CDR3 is CASSLGWLSTDTQYF. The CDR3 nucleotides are TGTGCCAGCAGCTTAGGGTGGCTTAGCACAGATACGCAGTATTTT.

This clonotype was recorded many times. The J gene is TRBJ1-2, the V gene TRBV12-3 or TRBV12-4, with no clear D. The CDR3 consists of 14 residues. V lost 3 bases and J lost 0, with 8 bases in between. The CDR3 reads CASSLDGTNYGYTF. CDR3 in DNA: TGTGCCAGCAGTTTGGACGGGACTAACTATGGCTACACCTTC.

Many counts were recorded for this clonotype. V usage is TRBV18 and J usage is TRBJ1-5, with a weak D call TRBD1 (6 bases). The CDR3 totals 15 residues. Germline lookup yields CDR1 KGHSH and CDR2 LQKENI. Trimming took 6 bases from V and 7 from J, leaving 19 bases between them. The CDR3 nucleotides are TGTGCCAGCTCGTCATCCGGACAGACTGGCCAGCCCCAGCATTTT. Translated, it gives CASSSSGQTGQPQHF.

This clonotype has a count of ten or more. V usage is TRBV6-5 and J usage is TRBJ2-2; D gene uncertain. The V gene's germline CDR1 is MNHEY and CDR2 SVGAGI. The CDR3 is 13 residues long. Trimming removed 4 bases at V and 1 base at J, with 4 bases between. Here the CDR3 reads CASSWGNTGELFF. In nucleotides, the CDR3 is TGTGCCAGCAGTTGGGGGAACACCGGGGAGCTGTTTTTT.

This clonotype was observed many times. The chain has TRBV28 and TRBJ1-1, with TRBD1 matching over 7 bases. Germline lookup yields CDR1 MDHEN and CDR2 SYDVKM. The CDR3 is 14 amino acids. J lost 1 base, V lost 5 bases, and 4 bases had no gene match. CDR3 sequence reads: CASSRQGGNTEAFF. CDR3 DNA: TGTGCCAGCAGTCGCCAGGGGGGGAACACTGAAGCTTTCTTT.

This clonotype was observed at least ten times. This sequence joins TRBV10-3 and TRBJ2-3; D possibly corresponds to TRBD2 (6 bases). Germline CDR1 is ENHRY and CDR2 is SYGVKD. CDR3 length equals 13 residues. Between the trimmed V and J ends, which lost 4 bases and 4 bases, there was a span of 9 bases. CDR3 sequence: CAISVGGSDTQYF. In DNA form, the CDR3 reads TGTGCCATCAGTGTTGGGGGGTCAGATACGCAGTATTTT.

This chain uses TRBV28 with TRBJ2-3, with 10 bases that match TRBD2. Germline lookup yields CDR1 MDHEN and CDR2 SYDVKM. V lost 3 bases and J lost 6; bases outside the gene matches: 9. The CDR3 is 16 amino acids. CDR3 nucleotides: TGTGCCAGCAGTTTCCCTGTAGCGGGAGGATCGGATACGCAGTATTTT. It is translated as CASSFPVAGGSDTQYF.

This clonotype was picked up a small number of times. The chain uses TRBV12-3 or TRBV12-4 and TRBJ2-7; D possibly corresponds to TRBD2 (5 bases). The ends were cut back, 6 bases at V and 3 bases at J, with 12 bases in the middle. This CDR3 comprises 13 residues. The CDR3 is CASSLRRGYEQYF. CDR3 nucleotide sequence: TGTGCCAGCAGCCTACGCCGGGGCTACGAGCAGTACTTC.

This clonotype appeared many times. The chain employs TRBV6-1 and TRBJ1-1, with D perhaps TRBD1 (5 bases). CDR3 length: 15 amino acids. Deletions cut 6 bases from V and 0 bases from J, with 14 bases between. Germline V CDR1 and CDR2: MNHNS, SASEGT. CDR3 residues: CASSQFSGVNTEAFF. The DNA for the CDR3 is TGTGCCAGCAGCCAATTCTCGGGGGTGAACACTGAAGCTTTCTTT.

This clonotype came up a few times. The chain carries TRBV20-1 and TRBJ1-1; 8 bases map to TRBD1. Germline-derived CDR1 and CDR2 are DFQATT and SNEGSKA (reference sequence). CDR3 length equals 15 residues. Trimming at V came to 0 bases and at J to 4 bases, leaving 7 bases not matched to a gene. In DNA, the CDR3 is TGCAGTGCTAGAGATGGGCAGGGGGCTCGCACTGAAGCTTTCTTT. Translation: CSARDGQGARTEAFF.

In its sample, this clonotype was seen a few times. CDR3 bases: TGCGCCAGCAGCCAAGACCCGAAGTTGAACACTGAAGCTTTCTTT. This codes for CASSQDPKLNTEAFF. The chain links TRBV4-1 to TRBJ1-1; D not certain. The CDR3 is 15 residues long. Germline CDR1 and CDR2: MGHRA and YSYEKL. The ends were cut back, 0 bases at V and 0 bases at J, with 8 bases in the middle.

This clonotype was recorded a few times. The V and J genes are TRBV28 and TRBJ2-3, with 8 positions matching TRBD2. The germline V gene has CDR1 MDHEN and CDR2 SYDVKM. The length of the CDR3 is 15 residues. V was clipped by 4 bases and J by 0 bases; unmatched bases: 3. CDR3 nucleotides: TGTGCCAGCAGTTCACTAGCGGATAGCACAGATACGCAGTATTTT. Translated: CASSSLADSTDTQYF. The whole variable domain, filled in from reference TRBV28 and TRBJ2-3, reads DVKVTQSSRYLVKRTGEKVFLECVQDMDHENMFWYRQDPGLGLRLIYFSYDVKMKEKGDIPEGYSVSREKKERFSLILESASTNQTSMYLCASSSLADSTDTQYFGPGTRLTVL.

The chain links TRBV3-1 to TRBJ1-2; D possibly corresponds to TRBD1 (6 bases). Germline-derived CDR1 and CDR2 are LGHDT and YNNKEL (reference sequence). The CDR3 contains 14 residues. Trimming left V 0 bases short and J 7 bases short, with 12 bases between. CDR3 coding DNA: TGTGCCAGCAGCCAAGAGGTCAGGGGCTCTGGCTACACCTTC. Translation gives CASSQEVRGSGYTF.

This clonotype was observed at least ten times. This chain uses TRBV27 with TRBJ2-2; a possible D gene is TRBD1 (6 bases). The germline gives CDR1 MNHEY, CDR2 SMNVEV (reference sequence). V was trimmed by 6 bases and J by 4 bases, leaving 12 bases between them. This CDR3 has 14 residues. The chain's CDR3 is CASSYTGSTGELFF. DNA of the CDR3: TGTGCCAGCAGCTACACAGGGTCCACCGGGGAGCTGTTTTTT.

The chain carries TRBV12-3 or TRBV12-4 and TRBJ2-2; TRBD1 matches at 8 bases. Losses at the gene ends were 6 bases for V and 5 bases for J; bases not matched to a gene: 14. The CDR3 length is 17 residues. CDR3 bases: TGTGCCAGCAGCCCAGCCGGACCAACAGGGGGGACCGGGGAGCTGTTTTTT. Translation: CASSPAGPTGGTGELFF.

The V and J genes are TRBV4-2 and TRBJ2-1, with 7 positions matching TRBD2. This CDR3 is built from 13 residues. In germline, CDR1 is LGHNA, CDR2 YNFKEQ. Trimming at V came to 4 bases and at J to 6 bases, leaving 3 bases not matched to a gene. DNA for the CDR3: TGTGCCAGCAGCCCCCGCGGGGGCAATGAGCAGTTCTTC. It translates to CASSPRGGNEQFF.

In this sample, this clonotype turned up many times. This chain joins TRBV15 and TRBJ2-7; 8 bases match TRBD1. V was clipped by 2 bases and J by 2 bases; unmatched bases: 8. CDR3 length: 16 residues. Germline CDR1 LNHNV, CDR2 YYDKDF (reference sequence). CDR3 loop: CATSRLDRASAYEQYF. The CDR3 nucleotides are TGTGCCACCAGCAGACTGGACAGGGCCTCCGCCTACGAGCAGTACTTC.

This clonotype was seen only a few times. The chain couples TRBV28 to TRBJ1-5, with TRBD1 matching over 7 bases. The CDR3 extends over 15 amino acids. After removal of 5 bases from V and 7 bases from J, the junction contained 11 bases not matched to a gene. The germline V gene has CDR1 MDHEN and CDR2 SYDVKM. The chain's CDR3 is CASSTPTGFVQPQHF. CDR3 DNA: TGTGCCAGCAGTACCCCGACAGGGTTTGTACAGCCCCAGCATTTT.

The CDR3 loop is CAWDMGSGSTDTQYF. CDR3 DNA: TGTGCCTGGGACATGGGGAGCGGGAGCACAGATACGCAGTATTTT. The chain joins TRBV30 to TRBJ2-3; the D gene is possibly TRBD2 (6 bases). The CDR3 has 15 residues. The V end was cut by 5 bases, the J end by 0 bases, with 15 bases between. In germline, CDR1 is GTSNPN, CDR2 SVGIG (reference sequence).

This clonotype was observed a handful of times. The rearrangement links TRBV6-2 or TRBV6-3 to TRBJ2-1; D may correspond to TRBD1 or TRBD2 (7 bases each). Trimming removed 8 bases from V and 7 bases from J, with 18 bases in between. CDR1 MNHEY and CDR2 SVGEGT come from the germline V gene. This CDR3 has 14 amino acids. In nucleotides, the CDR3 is TGTGCCAGCGGGGGGGGACAGCCAAGGAATGAGCAGTTCTTC. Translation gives CASGGGQPRNEQFF.